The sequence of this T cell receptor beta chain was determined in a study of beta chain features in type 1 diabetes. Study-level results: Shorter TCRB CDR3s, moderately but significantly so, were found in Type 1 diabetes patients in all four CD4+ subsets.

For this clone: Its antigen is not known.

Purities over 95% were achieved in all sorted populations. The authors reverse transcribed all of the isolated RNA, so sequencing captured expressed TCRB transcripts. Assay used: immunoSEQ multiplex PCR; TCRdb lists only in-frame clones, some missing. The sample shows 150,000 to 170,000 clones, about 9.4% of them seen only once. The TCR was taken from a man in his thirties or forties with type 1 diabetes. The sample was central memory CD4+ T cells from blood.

DNA of the CDR3: TGCGCCCCGAGGGGAAGTCCGGCGGGGGCTCGAGGTCACGAGCAGTACTTC. Translating gives CAPRGSPAGARGHEQYF. This chain uses TRBV4-1 with TRBJ2-7; D perhaps matches TRBD2 (7 bases). The CDR3 spans 17 residues. V was clipped by 11 bases and J by 5 bases, with 31 bases between them. The germline V gene has CDR1 MGHRA and CDR2 YSYEKL.